This note documents a single T cell receptor beta chain sequence. The data were taken from a study of long-term antiretroviral therapy in people with HIV. Study-wide background: Collection of the earliest samples took place about a decade ahead of the 2015 immediate-ART recommendation.

It was version v3.0 of the immunoSEQ assay that was run at survey level. Repertoires were generated with immunoSEQ multiplex PCR, while TCRdb's copy carries only in-frame clones and drops some. The table records more than 20,000 clones, almost 85% of them present only once. Every HIV-positive participant received treatment in the United States. Every sample had about 0.9-10 million cryopreserved PBMC in it before DNA extraction. The CDR3 covers 15 residues. The germline V and J ends were trimmed by 0 bases and 4 bases, with 13 bases remaining between them. Per germline, CDR1 SGHRS and CDR2 YFSETQ. This sequence was found in a man aged 18 to 29 with HIV. The rearrangement joins TRBV5-1 to TRBJ1-1; the D gene is possibly TRBD1 (5 bases). The sequencing used unsorted PBMCs, collected 0.5 years after starting antiretroviral therapy. The CDR3, as DNA: TGCGCCAGCAGCTTGGGCCGGGGGAGGGTCACTGAAGCTTTCTTT. Its translation is CASSLGRGRVTEAFF.